These 32 T cell receptor beta chains originate from one sample sequenced in a study of blood T cells in healthy people across ages. Then a second PCR, running roughly 7 to 11 cycles, was carried out with a sample-barcoded 5' primer and a J-beta primer mix. TCRdb used MiXCR to reprocess the 5' RACE reads, holding one entry per CDR3 protein. The repertoire has 1.8 million or so distinct CDR3 sequences, 35% to 50% of them found once; the top ten carry 23%. What was sequenced was blood. The receptors derive from a human donor in good health.

This clonotype was seen a single time. This chain links TRBV6-6 with TRBJ1-5; 7 bases match TRBD1. The CDR3 has 15 residues. Germline assignment: CDR1 MNHNY and CDR2 SVGAGI (reference sequence). J lost 1 base, V lost 5 bases, and 5 bases had no gene match. The CDR3 coding sequence is TGTGCCAGCAGTACCCGACAGGGAAGCAATCAGCCCCAGCATTTT. Its translation: CASSTRQGSNQPQHF.

There are many counts of this clonotype. This chain uses TRBV27 with TRBJ1-1, with TRBD1 as a possible D gene (5 bases). This CDR3 is built from 16 residues. Trimming removed 4 bases from V and 6 bases from J, with 21 bases in between. Germline V gene lookup returns CDR1 MNHEY and CDR2 SMNVEV (reference sequence). The CDR3 nucleotides read TGTGCCAGCAGTTCTAGGGACCCGCGATCGGGCCCTGAAGCTTTCTTT. This codes for CASSSRDPRSGPEAFF.

The chain combines TRBV4-2 with TRBJ2-6; 8 positions match TRBD1. V shed 0 bases, J shed 3 bases, and the junction held 10 bases outside the gene matches. Germline V CDR1 and CDR2: LGHNA, YNFKEQ. CDR3 size: 19 residues. The CDR3 reads CASSQEAGGPLGGANVLTF. CDR3 bases: TGTGCCAGCAGCCAAGAGGCAGGGGGCCCCCTCGGTGGGGCCAACGTCCTGACTTTC.

The chain recombines TRBV11-2 with TRBJ2-1, with D perhaps given as TRBD1 or TRBD2 (5 bases each). The V gene lost 2 bases and the J gene lost 10 bases, with 15 bases spanning the gap. Germline CDR1 reads SGHAT; CDR2 reads FQNNGV. CDR3 length: 14 amino acids. The CDR3: CASSLYGQWGEQFF. The CDR3 DNA is TGTGCCAGCAGCTTATACGGGCAATGGGGGGAGCAGTTCTTC.

This chain joins TRBV20-1 and TRBJ1-4; no clear D. CDR3 length equals 13 residues. The V and J ends lost 3 bases and 3 bases respectively, with 8 bases between them. CDR1 is DFQATT, CDR2 SNEGSKA, per germline (reference sequence). DNA for the CDR3: TGCAGTGCTAGTACCGGGCCTAATGAAAAACTGTTTTTT. It is translated as CSASTGPNEKLFF.

The rearrangement uses TRBV27 and TRBJ2-1; D may be TRBD1 or TRBD2 (6 bases each). V was clipped by 8 bases and J by 2 bases, with 13 bases between them. Germline lookup yields CDR1 MNHEY and CDR2 SMNVEV (reference sequence). CDR3 length: 14 amino acids. CDR3 sequence reads: CASWRGAPYNEQFF. CDR3 bases: TGTGCCAGCTGGAGGGGGGCCCCCTACAATGAGCAGTTCTTC.

This rearrangement joins TRBV7-9 to TRBJ2-4; maybe TRBD1 (5 bases). With the DNA end fitting TRBJ2-5 better, the J assignment may be wrong. Germline-derived CDR1 and CDR2 are SEHNR and FQNEAQ (reference sequence). The CDR3 sequence is 15 residues long. The CDR3 region has the DNA TGTGCCAGCAGCTTAGCGTCGGGCAGGGAAAAGACCCAGTACTTC. This gives the protein CASSLASGREKTQYF.

The V gene is TRBV6-1, the J gene TRBJ2-3, with 15 bases that match TRBD2. CDR3 length: 17 residues. CDR1 MNHNS and CDR2 SASEGT come from the germline V gene. V lost 8 bases and J lost 3; bases outside the gene matches: 9. CDR3 in amino acids: CASSGTSGGSGTDTQYF. In DNA form, the CDR3 reads TGTGCCAGCTCCGGGACTAGCGGGGGGTCGGGTACAGATACGCAGTATTTT.

This clonotype was seen only once. The chain has TRBV7-9 and TRBJ2-2; no definite D call. CDR3 length equals 16 residues. Germline CDR1 and CDR2: SEHNR and FQNEAQ (reference sequence). The germline V and J ends were trimmed by 3 bases and 4 bases, with 15 bases remaining between them. The CDR3 region has the DNA TGTGCCAGCAGCTTGGGTCCGATGATCTTCACCGGGGAGCTGTTTTTT. This gives the protein CASSLGPMIFTGELFF.

This clonotype was seen a handful of times. The genes are TRBV29-1 and TRBJ2-5, with D tentatively TRBD1 or TRBD2 (6 bases each). The J call could be wrong; TRBJ2-7 is a better fit for the DNA end. CDR1 SQVTM and CDR2 ANQGSEA come from the germline V gene. This CDR3 has 13 residues. CDR3 nucleotide sequence: TGCAGCGTTGATGGAGGGGGTAGCGACGAGCAGTACTTC. This sequence encodes CSVDGGGSDEQYF.

This clonotype was picked up many times. The chain carries TRBV4-3 and TRBJ2-4; no clear D gene. The CDR3 extends over 15 amino acids. The V end lost 1 base, the J end lost 0 bases, and 7 bases lay between the germline ends. CDR1 is LGHNA, CDR2 YSLEER, per germline. The CDR3: CASSQGQLAKNIQYF. The CDR3 coding sequence is TGCGCCAGCAGCCAAGGACAACTAGCCAAAAACATTCAGTACTTC.

This clonotype was counted only a few times. The chain joins TRBV6-6 to TRBJ2-2; no firm D call. The CDR3 consists of 13 residues. Germline V gene sequence: CDR1 MNHNY, CDR2 SVGAGI (reference sequence). Trimming removed 4 bases at V and 3 bases at J, with 6 bases between. Written as DNA, the CDR3 is TGTGCCAGCAGTTCGACGTACACCGGGGAGCTGTTTTTT. The encoded protein is CASSSTYTGELFF.

The rearrangement uses TRBV4-1 and TRBJ1-5; 7 bases are a match to TRBD1. The germline V gene encodes CDR1 MGHRA and CDR2 YSYEKL. The trim removed 6 bases at V and 1 base at J, leaving 9 bases unmatched. The CDR3 has 16 residues. The chain's CDR3 is CASSRTGELSNQPQHF. The DNA of the CDR3 is TGCGCCAGCAGTCGAACAGGGGAATTGAGCAATCAGCCCCAGCATTTT.

This clonotype appeared a few times. The genes are TRBV6-2 or TRBV6-3 and TRBJ2-5, with D perhaps matching TRBD1 (5 bases). Germline V gives CDR1 MNHEY, CDR2 SVGEGT. The CDR3 consists of 14 residues. V shed 4 bases and J shed 0 bases, with 9 bases lying between them. The CDR3 region is CASSSRDYQETQYF. Written as DNA, the CDR3 is TGTGCCAGCAGTTCCAGGGATTACCAAGAGACCCAGTACTTC.

The chain links TRBV18 to TRBJ2-3; no definite D call. V gave up 3 bases and J gave up 6 bases, with 28 bases separating them. Germline loops: CDR1 KGHSH, CDR2 LQKENI. This CDR3 comprises 19 residues. Here the CDR3 DNA reads TGTGCCAGCTCACCGATAGACCCGCCGAACGAAGTTTTCCCGGATACGCAGTATTTT. Translating gives CASSPIDPPNEVFPDTQYF. Variable domain in full (rest from reference TRBV18 and TRBJ2-3): NAGVMQNPRHLVRRRGQEARLRCSPMKGHSHVYWYRQLPEEGLKFMVYLQKENIIDESGMPKERFSAEFPKEGPSILRIQQVVRGDSAAYFCASSPIDPPNEVFPDTQYFGPGTRLTVL.

A few counts support this clonotype. The J gene is TRBJ2-5, the V gene TRBV7-2, with a weak D call TRBD2 (5 bases). Germline-derived CDR1 and CDR2 are SGHTA and FQGNSA. V lost 4 bases and J 4 bases, leaving 13 bases between the germline ends. There are 14 residues in the CDR3. The DNA for the CDR3 is TGTGCCAGCAGCTCATCCCCCGGAGGAGAGACCCAGTACTTC. Encoded protein: CASSSSPGGETQYF.

The rearrangement uses TRBV24-1 and TRBJ2-5; D might be TRBD1 (6 bases). Gene TRBJ2-7 matches the end of the DNA better, so the J call may be wrong. The V gene's germline CDR1 is KGHDR and CDR2 SFDVKD. CDR3 length equals 15 residues. The CDR3 bases are TGTGCCACCAGTGATTCCGGCAGGGGTGGGTACGAGCAGTACTTC. Translating gives CATSDSGRGGYEQYF.

The chain has TRBV6-5 and TRBJ1-1, with D possibly TRBD1 on 6 matching bases. Germline CDR1 reads MNHEY; CDR2 reads SVGAGI. The CDR3 spans 14 residues. The V end lost 3 bases, the J end lost 5 bases, and 13 bases lay between the germline ends. The CDR3 loop is CASSYLSGATEAFF. Here the CDR3 DNA reads TGTGCCAGCAGTTATTTGTCGGGGGCGACTGAAGCTTTCTTT.

The CDR3 reads CASSTRRMQIPTDTQYF. The CDR3, as DNA: TGTGCCAGCAGCACTAGACGAATGCAGATCCCCACAGATACGCAGTATTTT. The gene calls are TRBV7-2 and TRBJ2-3; D might be TRBD2 (5 bases). In germline, CDR1 is SGHTA, CDR2 FQGNSA. The CDR3 has 17 residues. V gave up 5 bases and J gave up 2 bases, with 20 bases separating them. The full variable domain, with the rest looked up from reference TRBV7-2 and TRBJ2-3, is GAGVSQSPSNKVTEKGKDVELRCDPISGHTALYWYRQSLGQGLEFLIYFQGNSAPDKSGLPSDRFSAERTGGSVSTLTIQRTQQEDSAVYLCASSTRRMQIPTDTQYFGPGTRLTVL.

CDR3 sequence reads: CASSPPLPETQYF. The CDR3, as DNA: TGTGCCAGCAGTCCCCCGCTACCAGAGACCCAGTACTTC. The chain uses TRBV12-3 or TRBV12-4 and TRBJ2-5, with no clear D. The CDR3 runs to 13 residues. Deletions cut 5 bases from V and 4 bases from J, with 11 bases between.

In this sample, this clonotype turned up a few times. This rearrangement joins TRBV7-9 to TRBJ2-7; D not resolved. The J call may be wrong; the DNA end is better matched by TRBJ2-5. Germline-derived CDR1 and CDR2 are SEHNR and FQNEAQ (reference sequence). The length of the CDR3 is 14 residues. Written as DNA, the CDR3 is TGTGCCAGCAGCTTAGCGTTCCTCGCGGAGACCCAGTACTTC. Residues: CASSLAFLAETQYF.

The chain couples TRBV18 to TRBJ2-3; 7 positions agree with TRBD1. With 7 bases clipped from V and 2 bases from J, the junction kept 6 bases outside the gene matches. The CDR3 contains 14 residues. CDR1 and CDR2 (germline): KGHSH, LQKENI. CDR3 DNA sequence: TGTGCCAGCTACCGGGACAGAGACACAGATACGCAGTATTTT. Its protein is CASYRDRDTDTQYF. Full variable domain (missing parts from reference TRBV18 and TRBJ2-3): NAGVMQNPRHLVRRRGQEARLRCSPMKGHSHVYWYRQLPEEGLKFMVYLQKENIIDESGMPKERFSAEFPKEGPSILRIQQVVRGDSAAYFCASYRDRDTDTQYFGPGTRLTVL.

The rearrangement uses TRBV12-3 or TRBV12-4 and TRBJ1-1; a weak D match, TRBD1 (5 bases). The CDR3 is made up of 14 amino acids. Trimming took 7 bases from V and 2 from J, leaving 14 bases between them. The CDR3 bases are TGTGCCAGCATCTACGGGACGGAAAACACTGAAGCTTTCTTT. This sequence encodes CASIYGTENTEAFF.

This rearrangement joins TRBV6-2 or TRBV6-3 to TRBJ2-7; D is possibly TRBD1 or TRBD2 (5 bases each). CDR1 is MNHEY and CDR2 is SVGEGT in the germline V gene. This CDR3 has 14 residues. V was cut by 6 bases and J by 7 bases, with 19 bases left in between. DNA for the CDR3: TGTGCCAGCAGGCCATCTCTGGGACGTTCGGAGCAGTACTTC. Translating gives CASRPSLGRSEQYF.

The chain recombines TRBV4-2 with TRBJ1-4; no firm D call. The V and J ends lost 0 bases and 8 bases respectively, with 10 bases between them. The CDR3 consists of 14 residues. The germline gives CDR1 LGHNA, CDR2 YNFKEQ. The CDR3 nucleotides read TGTGCCAGCAGCCAAGAAGTGGGTGGGGAAAAACTGTTTTTT. Translated, it gives CASSQEVGGEKLFF.

As for this clonotype: Being one base from a much bigger clone, this may be a read error. The chain uses TRBV7-3 and TRBJ2-5, with D possibly TRBD1 on 5 matching bases. CDR3 size: 15 residues. Germline lookup yields CDR1 SGHTA and CDR2 FQGTGA. V shed 2 bases and J shed 2 bases, with 12 bases lying between them. CDR3 sequence: CASSLQGKPQETQYF. The DNA of the CDR3 is TGTGCCAGCAGCTTACAGGGCAAACCACAAGAGACCCAGTACTTC.

This clonotype has more than one count but fewer than ten. The chain couples TRBV4-3 to TRBJ2-1, with TRBD2 identical over 7 bases. The V gene end was trimmed by 0 bases and the J gene end by 2 bases; junction bases not matched to a gene: 4. Germline CDR1 LGHNA, CDR2 YSLEER. The CDR3 has 16 amino acids. CDR3 sequence reads: CASSQDGGGPYNEQFF. In DNA, the CDR3 is TGCGCCAGCAGCCAAGACGGCGGGGGACCCTACAATGAGCAGTTCTTC.

There are a few counts of this clonotype. The chain's CDR3 is CASSISGTPGFEQYF. CDR3 DNA sequence: TGTGCCAGCAGTATAAGCGGGACACCTGGATTCGAGCAGTACTTC. This chain connects TRBV25-1 to TRBJ2-7, with a weak D call TRBD2 (7 bases). CDR1 MGHDK and CDR2 SYGVNS come from the germline V gene. This CDR3 region has 15 residues. The germline V and J ends were trimmed by 5 bases and 6 bases, with 20 bases remaining between them.

The genes are TRBV6-6 and TRBJ2-5, with D perhaps assigned TRBD1 or TRBD2 (6 bases each). V dropped 7 bases and J dropped 2 bases, with 14 bases sitting between them. The V gene's germline CDR1 is MNHNY and CDR2 SVGAGI (reference sequence). CDR3 length: 14 residues. CDR3 sequence: CASNPRGPQETQYF. The CDR3 DNA sequence: TGTGCCAGCAATCCTCGGGGGCCTCAAGAGACCCAGTACTTC.

The CDR3 coding sequence is TGTGCCACCAGTGACCTTAGTCGAACCGGGAATGAGCAGTTCTTC. As protein: CATSDLSRTGNEQFF. The rearrangement joins TRBV24-1 to TRBJ2-1; D ambiguous. Germline-derived CDR1 and CDR2 are KGHDR and SFDVKD. Trimming removed 4 bases at V and 7 bases at J, with 16 bases between. This CDR3 is built from 15 residues.

Many counts were recorded for this clonotype. The chain couples TRBV10-3 to TRBJ2-7; 7 bases map to TRBD2. The CDR3 is 14 residues long. Germline CDR1 is ENHRY and CDR2 is SYGVKD. Trimming removed 0 bases from V and 5 bases from J; junction bases left unmatched: 4. CDR3 bases: TGTGCCATCAGTGAGTCGGGAGGGGTGGACGAGCAGTACTTC. This encodes CAISESGGVDEQYF.

The chain is built from TRBV7-3 and TRBJ2-5, with a weak D call TRBD2 (6 bases). The germline CDR1 and CDR2 sequences are SGHTA and FQGTGA. This CDR3 spans 15 amino acids. Trimming removed 4 bases from V and 11 bases from J, with 23 bases in between. CDR3 in amino acids: CASSSSRGTYNEQYF. The CDR3 DNA sequence: TGTGCCAGCAGCTCCTCGCGGGGCACCTACAATGAGCAGTACTTC.